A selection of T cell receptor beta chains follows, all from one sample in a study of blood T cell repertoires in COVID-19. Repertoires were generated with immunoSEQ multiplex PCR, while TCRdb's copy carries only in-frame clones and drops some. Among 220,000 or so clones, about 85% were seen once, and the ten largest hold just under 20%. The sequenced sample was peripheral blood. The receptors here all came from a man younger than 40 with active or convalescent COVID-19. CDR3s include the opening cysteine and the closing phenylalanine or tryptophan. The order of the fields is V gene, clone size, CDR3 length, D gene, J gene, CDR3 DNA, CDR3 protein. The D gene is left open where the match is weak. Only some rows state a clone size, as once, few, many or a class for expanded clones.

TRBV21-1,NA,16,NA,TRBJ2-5,TGTGCCAGCAGCAAGGAAAGAGGCAGTGGGCAAGAGACCCAGTACTTC,CASSKERGSGQETQYF
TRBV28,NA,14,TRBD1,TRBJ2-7,TGTGCCAGCAGTTTCGGGACAGGGTCTTACGAGCAGTACTTC,CASSFGTGSYEQYF
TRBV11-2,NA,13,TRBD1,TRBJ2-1,TGTGCCAGCAGGCGACAGGGGAACAATGAGCAGTTCTTC,CASRRQGNNEQFF
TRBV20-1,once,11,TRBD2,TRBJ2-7,TGCAGTGCTAGTAGCGGGGGGGAGTCGTACTTC,CSASSGGESYF
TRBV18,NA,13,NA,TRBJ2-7,TGTGCCAGCTCACCACCGAGCTCCTACGAGCAGTACTTC,CASSPPSSYEQYF
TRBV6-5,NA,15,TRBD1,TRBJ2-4,TGTGCCAGCAGTTCCCTCCCGGGACAGAGAGACATTCAGTACTTC,CASSSLPGQRDIQYF
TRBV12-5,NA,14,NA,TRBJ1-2,TGTGCTAGTGCCGGCAGCGCGGGGGAATCTGGCTACACCTTC,CASAGSAGESGYTF
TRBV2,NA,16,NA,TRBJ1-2,TGTGCCAGCAGTGAAACCTCGCTCAACACAGACTATGGCTACACCTTC,CASSETSLNTDYGYTF
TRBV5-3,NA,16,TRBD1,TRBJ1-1,TGTGCCAGAAGGGTACTGGGGACAGCTATGAACACTGAAGCTTTCTTT,CARRVLGTAMNTEAFF
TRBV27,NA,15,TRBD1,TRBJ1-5,TGTGCCAGCAGTTCTATCGGGACAGCTTATCAGCCCCAGCATTTT,CASSSIGTAYQPQHF
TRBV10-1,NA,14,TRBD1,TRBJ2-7,TGCGCCACCCCCAGGACAGGCTTCAAATACGAGCAGTACTTC,CATPRTGFKYEQYF
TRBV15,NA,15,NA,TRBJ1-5,TGTGCCACCAGCAGAGATCTATCCGAACATCAGCCCCAGCATTTT,CATSRDLSEHQPQHF
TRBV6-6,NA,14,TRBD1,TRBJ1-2,TGTGCCAGCACCGCCCAAACAGGGGGCGTTGGCTACACCTTC,CASTAQTGGVGYTF
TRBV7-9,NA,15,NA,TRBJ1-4,TGTGCCAGCAGTGTCAAGGGGGGGTTAAATGAAAAACTGTTTTTT,CASSVKGGLNEKLFF
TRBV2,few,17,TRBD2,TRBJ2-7,TGTGCCAGCAGTTTCGCCGGGACTAGCGGGAGCCTGGGTGAGCAGTACTTC,CASSFAGTSGSLGEQYF
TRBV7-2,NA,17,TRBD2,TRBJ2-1,TGTGCCAGCAGCTCAACGGGGGGGACCAGCTCCTACAATGAGCAGTTCTTC,CASSSTGGTSSYNEQFF
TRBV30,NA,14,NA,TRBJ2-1,TGTGCCTGGAGTGCCGACGGGGTGGGTAATGAGCAGTTCTTC,CAWSADGVGNEQFF
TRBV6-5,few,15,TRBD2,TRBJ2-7,TGTGCCAGCCTTCCGACTAGCGGGGGGTCCTACGAGCAGTACTTC,CASLPTSGGSYEQYF
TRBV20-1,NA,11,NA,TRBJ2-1,TGCAGTGCCCCTGCCTACAATGAGCAGTTCTTC,CSAPAYNEQFF
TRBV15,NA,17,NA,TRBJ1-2,TGTGCCACCAGCGCGGAAGGGACCCAGGGGATTCGTTCGGGCTACACCTTC,CATSAEGTQGIRSGYTF
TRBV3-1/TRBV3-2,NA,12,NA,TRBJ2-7,TGTGCCAGCAGCCCACTAGACGGCGAGCAGTACTTC,CASSPLDGEQYF
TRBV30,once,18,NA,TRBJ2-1,TGTGCCTGGAGTCCTGGGCGTTTGACTAGGAGATACTACAATGAGCAGTTCTTC,CAWSPGRLTRRYYNEQFF
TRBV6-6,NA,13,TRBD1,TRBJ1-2,TGTGCCAGCAGAGACGACAGGGCTGGGGGCTACACCTTC,CASRDDRAGGYTF
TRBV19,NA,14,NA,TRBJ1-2,TGTGCCAGTAGTATCTTGCCAGGGAACTATGGCTACACCTTC,CASSILPGNYGYTF
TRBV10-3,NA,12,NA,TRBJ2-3,TGTGCCATCAGTGAGGCTACGGATACGCAGTATTTT,CAISEATDTQYF
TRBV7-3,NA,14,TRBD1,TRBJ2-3,TGTGCCAGCAGCTTTGACAGGGGGCTCGATACGCAGTATTTT,CASSFDRGLDTQYF